The clone carrying this T cell receptor beta chain occurred many times. What it recognizes is unknown. The J segment lost 1 base and the V segment lost 0 bases, leaving 4 bases of the junction unmatched. Germline V gives CDR1 SGHRS, CDR2 YFSETQ. The CDR3 is 16 amino acids. Unique molecular identifiers were incorporated during preparation of the TCRbeta library. TCRdb independently ran MiXCR on the PCR reads; one entry per CDR3 protein. The table shows roughly 310,000 distinct CDR3 sequences, with 23% occurring only once. This entry comes from a study of T-cell reconstitution after alpha-beta-depleted transplantation in children. Study-wide results and limits: Reportedly, alpha-beta T cells present about two months post-transplant originated from several hundred expanded clones of graft origin.

This sample comprised PBMCs, mostly from graft donor cells, obtained 180 days after TCRalphabeta/CD19-depleted stem cell transplant. The rearrangement uses TRBV5-1 and TRBJ2-4; 7 positions match TRBD1. The sequence came from a male patient aged 10-17 years who had a stem cell transplant for acute lymphoblastic leukemia, so the T cells may come from the graft donor. CDR3 DNA: TGCGCCAGCAGCTTGGGACAGGGAGTCGCCAAAAACATTCAGTACTTC. This sequence encodes CASSLGQGVAKNIQYF.